Presented here are 21 T cell receptor beta chains from one specimen sequenced in a study of radiotherapy plus CTLA-4 blockade in lung cancer. Generated by immunoSEQ multiplex PCR, the TCRdb table keeps only in-frame clones and is missing some. This table has some 67,000 clones, less than 85% appearing once. Sequencing was performed on peripheral blood, taken from a patient treated with radiotherapy plus ipilimumab. These receptor sequences come from a human donor with non-small cell lung cancer whose response to radiotherapy plus ipilimumab could not be evaluated. Some clones in this sample may be carry-over from other donors' samples.

The chain combines TRBV6-1 with TRBJ2-1, with no clear D. Between the trimmed V and J ends, which lost 5 bases and 13 bases, there was a span of 12 bases. This CDR3 spans 11 amino acids. Looked up from germline, CDR1 is MNHNS and CDR2 is SASEGT. Here the CDR3 DNA reads TGTGCCAGCAGTCCCGCTAGAATCCAGTTCTTC. The encoded protein is CASSPARIQFF.

A single count supports this clone. V and J are TRBV28 and TRBJ1-2; 9 nucleotides line up with TRBD1. CDR3 size: 12 residues. The junction had 5 bases not matched to a gene; V was cut back by 7 bases and J by 8 bases. CDR1 is MDHEN, CDR2 SYDVKM, per germline. Written as DNA, the CDR3 is TGTGCCAGCAAAACAGGGGGCGAAGGCTACACCTTC. It encodes CASKTGGEGYTF.

The chain links TRBV6-5 to TRBJ2-1; D possibly corresponds to TRBD2 (6 bases). The V gene lost 0 bases and the J gene lost 0 bases, with 9 bases spanning the gap. The CDR3 length is 16 residues. Germline loops: CDR1 MNHEY, CDR2 SVGAGI. CDR3 DNA sequence: TGTGCCAGCAGTTACTCGGGCGGGGCCTCCTACAATGAGCAGTTCTTC. It is translated as CASSYSGGASYNEQFF.

The DNA for the CDR3 is TGTGCCAGCAGCTATGGGACTAGCGGCTACAATGAGCAGTTCTTC. Amino acid sequence: CASSYGTSGYNEQFF. The rearrangement joins TRBV6-1 to TRBJ2-1; 11 positions match TRBD2. CDR1 and CDR2 (germline): MNHNS, SASEGT. The CDR3 spans 15 residues. The V segment lost 6 bases and the J segment 3 bases; nucleotides outside the gene matches: 4.

The gene calls are TRBV4-3 and TRBJ1-2; unclear D gene. V was trimmed by 5 bases and J by 4 bases, leaving 14 bases between them. The CDR3 runs 14 residues. From germline, CDR1 is LGHNA and CDR2 YSLEER. The CDR3 coding sequence is TGCGCCAGCAGCTTGCTAGATGATCGCTATGGCTACACCTTC. It specifies CASSLLDDRYGYTF.

V gene TRBV7-2 combines with J gene TRBJ2-2; 11 nucleotides align to TRBD2. The CDR3 totals 19 residues. J lost 0 bases, V lost 5 bases, and 11 bases had no gene match. Germline CDR1 and CDR2: SGHTA and FQGNSA. CDR3 in DNA: TGTGCCAGCAGCGGCTCACGGCTAGCGGGGGGCCCGAACACCGGGGAGCTGTTTTTT. Its translation: CASSGSRLAGGPNTGELFF.

V usage is TRBV5-1 and J usage is TRBJ2-2; 7 bases agree with TRBD1. The CDR3 consists of 14 residues. Germline CDR1 and CDR2: SGHRS and YFSETQ. Trimming removed 5 bases from V and 4 bases from J; junction bases left unmatched: 5. CDR3 nucleotide sequence: TGCGCCAGCAGAGGTACAGGGGTCACCGGGGAGCTGTTTTTT. Translation: CASRGTGVTGELFF.

The chain recombines TRBV7-9 with TRBJ1-2; D may be TRBD1 (5 bases). Germline V lookup: CDR1 SEHNR, CDR2 FQNEAQ (reference sequence). Trimming cost V 1 base and J 7 bases, with 13 bases left between them. The CDR3 runs 14 residues. In DNA form, the CDR3 reads TGTGCCAGCAGCTTAGATAGCAGGGAGGCTGGCTACACCTTC. Translated, it gives CASSLDSREAGYTF. The whole variable domain, filled in from reference TRBV7-9 and TRBJ1-2, reads DTGVSQNPRHKITKRGQNVTFRCDPISEHNRLYWYRQTLGQGPEFLTYFQNEAQLEKSRLLSDRFSAERPKGSFSTLEIQRTEQGDSAMYLCASSLDSREAGYTFGSGTRLTVV.

The J gene is TRBJ1-5, the V gene TRBV18; possible D gene TRBD1, 5 bases. Between the trimmed V and J ends, which lost 3 bases and 3 bases, there was a span of 9 bases. The CDR3 spans 14 residues. Germline CDR1 and CDR2: KGHSH and LQKENI. The CDR3 protein is CASSPQGNNQPQHF. CDR3 in DNA: TGTGCCAGCTCACCCCAGGGCAACAATCAGCCCCAGCATTTT.

J is TRBJ2-7 and V is TRBV5-1; 8 positions agree with TRBD1. This CDR3 region has 15 residues. V lost 0 bases to trimming and J lost 2 bases; unmatched junction nucleotides: 4. The germline V gene has CDR1 SGHRS and CDR2 YFSETQ. The CDR3 here is CASSLVGTGTYEQYF. The CDR3 coding sequence is TGCGCCAGCAGCTTGGTAGGGACAGGTACCTACGAGCAGTACTTC.

This clone appeared a few times. The V call is TRBV9, the J call TRBJ1-2, with no clear D. There are 13 residues in the CDR3. CDR1 SGDLS and CDR2 YYNGEE come from the germline V gene. Trimming removed 0 bases from V and 1 base from J, with 4 bases in between. This CDR3 is CASSVASNYGYTF. In DNA form, the CDR3 reads TGTGCCAGCAGCGTAGCCAGTAACTATGGCTACACCTTC.

The V call is TRBV6-1, the J call TRBJ1-1; D not resolved. Germline V gene lookup returns CDR1 MNHNS and CDR2 SASEGT. This CDR3 spans 12 amino acids. The V end lost 5 bases, the J end lost 10 bases, and 14 bases lay between the germline ends. CDR3 region: CASSINSGIAFF. In DNA, the CDR3 is TGTGCCAGCAGTATCAACAGCGGGATAGCTTTCTTT.

V gene TRBV29-1 combines with J gene TRBJ2-3, with 11 positions matching TRBD1. Germline trimming cut 3 bases from V and 4 bases from J; bases unmatched to any gene: 3. CDR3 size: 14 residues. The germline gives CDR1 SQVTM, CDR2 ANQGSEA. The CDR3 bases are TGCAGCGTTGACGGGGGACAGGGGGCAGATACGCAGTATTTT. This codes for CSVDGGQGADTQYF.

The chain is built from TRBV30 and TRBJ2-5; TRBD1 aligns across 8 bases. The end of the DNA fits TRBJ2-7 better, so the J call may be wrong. The CDR3 runs to 13 residues. Germline V gene data show CDR1 as GTSNPN and CDR2 as SVGIG (reference sequence). The CDR3 DNA follows: TGTGCCTGGAGTGTACAGGGGGGCTACGAGCAGTACTTC. This sequence encodes CAWSVQGGYEQYF.

The chain has TRBV27 and TRBJ1-6; D gene uncertain. Trimming pared 5 bases from V and 11 bases from J, leaving 16 bases between. The CDR3 consists of 14 residues. The germline gives CDR1 MNHEY, CDR2 SMNVEV (reference sequence). The CDR3, as DNA: TGTGCCAGCAGTCCCCCTGGACTGGATCCACCCCTCCACTTT. This codes for CASSPPGLDPPLHF.

This clone was recorded a few times. The chain carries TRBV18 and TRBJ1-2; weak D call: TRBD1 (6 bases). Between the trimmed V and J ends, which lost 2 bases and 7 bases, there was a span of 14 bases. Germline V gene lookup returns CDR1 KGHSH and CDR2 LQKENI. The CDR3 totals 14 residues. The CDR3 coding sequence is TGTGCCAGCTCACCATCCGCCAGGGGCTCTGGCTACACCTTC. Translation: CASSPSARGSGYTF.

This CDR3 is CASSLDGFGDGYTF. The DNA of the CDR3 is TGCGCCAGCAGCTTGGATGGTTTCGGGGATGGCTACACCTTC. The chain joins TRBV5-1 to TRBJ1-2; D not resolved. Trimming shortened V by 0 bases and J by 6 bases, and 12 bases separated the two germline ends. This CDR3 has 14 residues. CDR1 is SGHRS, CDR2 YFSETQ, per germline.

The V call is TRBV2, the J call TRBJ2-5, with a tentative D call TRBD1 (5 bases). The CDR3 is 14 amino acids. Germline values: CDR1 SNHLY, CDR2 FYNNEI. The V end lost 7 bases, the J end lost 5 bases, and 17 bases lay between the germline ends. The CDR3 sequence is CASNTRAGRETQYF. The CDR3, as DNA: TGTGCCAGCAACACCCGAGCAGGGCGCGAGACCCAGTACTTC.

This sequence joins TRBV4-1 and TRBJ2-7; 8 bases line up with TRBD1. CDR1 is MGHRA, CDR2 YSYEKL, per germline. This CDR3 has 15 amino acids. V was clipped by 8 bases and J by 3 bases; unmatched bases: 12. The CDR3 protein is CASLGEVGQGYEQYF. The CDR3 nucleotides read TGCGCCAGCCTTGGTGAAGTTGGACAGGGCTACGAGCAGTACTTC.

This clone was observed a handful of times. This sequence joins TRBV5-1 and TRBJ1-1, with 7 bases that match TRBD1. There are 14 residues in the CDR3. The V and J ends lost 0 bases and 4 bases, in that order; junction bases with no gene match: 3. Germline values: CDR1 SGHRS, CDR2 YFSETQ. CDR3 loop: CASSLAQGSTEAFF. The CDR3 DNA sequence: TGCGCCAGCAGCTTGGCACAGGGGAGCACTGAAGCTTTCTTT.

This rearrangement joins TRBV7-2 to TRBJ1-3; 7 nucleotides agree with TRBD1. CDR3 length: 16 residues. The germline gives CDR1 SGHTA, CDR2 FQGNSA. V shed 3 bases, J shed 0 bases, and the junction held 5 bases outside the gene matches. The CDR3 region is CASSFKGGSSGNTIYF. DNA for the CDR3: TGTGCCAGCAGCTTTAAAGGGGGCAGCTCTGGAAACACCATATATTTT.